This T cell receptor (beta chain) was recorded in a study of T cell responses to AZD1222 COVID-19 vaccine. As regards this clone: Its specificity is unknown.

V was pared by 7 bases and J by 5 bases, with 2 bases of the junction left unmatched. This CDR3 is 12 amino acids long. Germline CDR1 and CDR2: SGHDT and YYEEEE. Study-level findings and limits: Of the AZD1222 recipients, only 5 to 7 were seropositive at baseline. Most donors were white British and more were female, and clonal diversity was possibly underestimated. The CD4 TCRs associated with vaccination extended across spike and predominated at 160-218 and 743-854.

The table came from immunoSEQ multiplex PCR; TCRdb's copy has only in-frame clones and leaves some out. The sample carries about 140,000 clones, around 90% recorded once. Material: peripheral blood, obtained on day 0 of AZD1222 vaccination. The TCR originated in an adult in good health. The chain employs TRBV5-6 and TRBJ1-4; 7 nucleotides agree with TRBD1. This CDR3 is CASCRGNEKLFF. As DNA, the CDR3 is TGTGCCAGCTGCAGGGGGAATGAAAAACTGTTTTTT.